These T cell receptor beta chains were read from a single sample in a study of blood T cell repertoires in COVID-19. Clones were sequenced by immunoSEQ multiplex PCR, and TCRdb holds only the in-frame ones, with some missing. The data hold 350,000 or so clones, with approximately 83% observed a single time. Sample: PBMCs or T cells enriched from blood (not recorded which). Receptors originate from a woman aged 40-49 years with acute COVID-19. CDR3s include the opening cysteine and the closing phenylalanine or tryptophan. A D gene is named only where the DNA matches it firmly. Some rows mark clone size as missing; the rest say once, few, many or name a class of expanded clone.

>NA|TRBJ2-1|14|NA|TRBV5-1
CASCRDLPYNEQFF
TGCGCCAGCTGCCGGGACTTGCCCTACAATGAGCAGTTCTTC
>NA|TRBJ1-1|15|few|TRBV18
CASSPRRQSDAEAFF
TGTGCCAGCTCACCAAGGCGACAGTCTGACGCTGAAGCTTTCTTT
>NA|TRBJ1-6|14|NA|TRBV10-3
CAISEGSINSPLHF
TGTGCCATCAGTGAGGGTAGCATTAATTCACCCCTCCACTTT
>TRBD2|TRBJ2-3|16|NA|TRBV4-3
CASSQDERGYTDTQYF
TGCGCCAGCAGCCAGGATGAGCGGGGATACACAGATACGCAGTATTTT
>TRBD1|TRBJ2-1|12|once|TRBV2
CASRDRGSEQFF
TGTGCCAGCCGGGACAGGGGATCTGAGCAGTTCTTC
>NA|TRBJ1-5|13|NA|TRBV28
CASSQPRGQPQHF
TGTGCCAGCAGTCAACCTCGGGGACAGCCCCAGCATTTT
>NA|TRBJ1-2|15|NA|TRBV3-1/TRBV3-2
CASSQDGWGRYGYTF
TGTGCCAGCAGCCAAGATGGTTGGGGGCGCTATGGCTACACCTTC
>NA|TRBJ2-5|15|NA|TRBV21-1
CASSKITSGKETQYF
TGTGCCAGCAGCAAAATAACTAGCGGAAAAGAGACCCAGTACTTC
>TRBD2|TRBJ2-5|16|NA|TRBV7-2
CASSAAGLAGAETQYF
TGTGCCAGCAGCGCCGCGGGACTAGCGGGAGCAGAGACCCAGTACTTC
>TRBD2|TRBJ2-7|15|NA|TRBV4-2
CASSQGLAGPYEQYF
TGTGCCAGCAGCCAAGGTCTAGCGGGACCCTACGAGCAGTACTTC
>NA|TRBJ1-5|14|NA|TRBV10-3
CAISALQGNQPQHF
TGTGCCATCAGTGCGCTGCAGGGGAATCAGCCCCAGCATTTT